The clone carrying this TCR beta chain has just a few counts. Its antigen is unknown. The source of the sample is a study of early T cells in non-severe SARS-CoV-2 infection. About the research overall: The input, bulk RNA from unsorted whole blood, was sequenced, and chains were unpaired. Study results and limitations: Matches to VDJdb favored anti-spike CD8 responses and missed private and CD4 specificities.

Trimming removed 5 bases from V and 0 bases from J, with 9 bases in between. The CDR3 consists of 14 residues. Germline lookup yields CDR1 SGHRS and CDR2 YFSETQ. Separate cDNA molecules each had unique molecular identifiers attached to them. TCRdb re-derived calls from the 5' RACE reads in MiXCR, one entry per CDR3 protein. The sample gives approximately 77,000 distinct CDR3 sequences, less than 15% of which show up once; about 3.5% is in the top ten. The sequencing input was whole blood. V and J are TRBV5-1 and TRBJ1-3; D is ambiguous. The receptor's source is an adult who was a healthcare worker with PCR-confirmed SARS-CoV-2 infection or an uninfected control (not recorded which). The CDR3 here is CASRETLSGNTIYF. In DNA form, the CDR3 reads TGCGCCAGCAGGGAAACCCTCTCTGGAAACACCATATATTTT.